A selection of T cell receptor beta chains follows, all from one sample in a study of cytomegalovirus exposure and HLA in healthy donors. Assay: immunoSEQ multiplex PCR; the TCRdb copy retains only in-frame clones and omits some. The table records 350,000 or so clones, just over 85% of them present only once. What was sequenced was PBMCs. Source of these receptors: a woman aged 18-30 years in good health and CMV-seronegative. Both conserved end residues are part of each CDR3. A D gene is named only where the DNA matches it firmly. A clone size is listed for some rows: how often the clone was seen (once, few, many), or a class if it is expanded.

J gene | D gene | V gene | clone size | CDR3 length | CDR3 protein | CDR3 DNA
TRBJ2-3 | NA | TRBV18 | NA | 16 | CASSPATTQGTDTQYF | TGTGCCAGCTCACCCGCCACTACGCAAGGCACAGATACGCAGTATTTT
TRBJ1-1 | NA | TRBV5-1 | NA | 14 | CASSFTGRDTEAFF | TGCGCCAGCAGCTTCACAGGGAGGGACACTGAAGCTTTCTTT
TRBJ2-1 | TRBD2 | TRBV7-9 | NA | 15 | CASSFRLAGGDEQFF | TGTGCCAGCAGCTTCCGCCTAGCGGGAGGCGATGAGCAGTTCTTC
TRBJ1-1 | NA | TRBV7-2 | few | 13 | CASSPLRDTEAFF | TGTGCCAGCAGCCCCCTCAGGGACACTGAAGCTTTCTTT
TRBJ2-7 | NA | TRBV29-1 | NA | 13 | CSVVEPPAGEQYF | TGCAGCGTTGTGGAACCTCCCGCGGGTGAGCAGTACTTC
TRBJ2-3 | TRBD2 | TRBV4-3 | NA | 17 | CASSFRPTGGSTDTQYF | TGCGCCAGCAGCTTCCGCCCCACGGGGGGGAGCACAGATACGCAGTATTTT
TRBJ2-5 | TRBD2 | TRBV11-2 | NA | 15 | CASSQLAGAQQTQYF | TGTGCCAGCAGCCAACTAGCGGGAGCGCAGCAGACCCAGTACTTC
TRBJ2-7 | NA | TRBV11-1 | NA | 14 | CASSFNGDSYEQYF | TGTGCCAGCAGCTTCAACGGGGACTCCTACGAGCAGTACTTC
TRBJ1-5 | NA | TRBV15 | NA | 13 | CATSRVNNQPQHF | TGTGCCACCAGCAGAGTCAACAATCAGCCCCAGCATTTT
TRBJ1-1 | NA | TRBV12-5 | NA | 13 | CASGSQGNTEAFF | TGTGCTAGTGGTTCACAGGGGAACACTGAAGCTTTCTTT
TRBJ1-2 | NA | TRBV4-3 | NA | 13 | CASSPTGGLGYTF | TGCGCCAGCAGCCCCACGGGGGGCCTTGGCTACACCTTC
TRBJ2-1 | NA | TRBV19 | NA | 15 | CASSVSVSSYNEQFF | TGTGCCAGTAGTGTTAGCGTGAGCTCCTACAATGAGCAGTTCTTC
TRBJ1-1 | TRBD1 | TRBV12-5 | NA | 16 | CASGPDGQGMNTEAFF | TGTGCTAGTGGCCCAGACGGACAGGGGATGAACACTGAAGCTTTCTTT
TRBJ2-1 | TRBD1 | TRBV4-1 | NA | 16 | CASSADKGTGEYEQFF | TGCGCCAGCAGCGCAGATAAGGGGACAGGGGAATATGAGCAGTTCTTC
TRBJ2-2 | TRBD2 | TRBV27 | once | 17 | CASSFSSGEGSTGELFF | TGTGCCAGCAGTTTTTCTAGCGGGGAGGGGAGTACCGGGGAGCTGTTTTTT
TRBJ2-1 | TRBD2 | TRBV4-2 | NA | 17 | CASSQEVPGAGANEQFF | TGTGCCAGCAGCCAAGAGGTGCCGGGAGCGGGAGCTAATGAGCAGTTCTTC
TRBJ2-2 | TRBD2 | TRBV9 | NA | 15 | CASSVSGAGTGELFF | TGTGCCAGCAGCGTCAGCGGGGCGGGCACCGGGGAGCTGTTTTTT
TRBJ2-7 | TRBD1 | TRBV25-1 | NA | 14 | CASSETGGLYEQYF | TGTGCCAGCAGTGAAACAGGGGGCCTATACGAGCAGTACTTC
TRBJ2-1 | NA | TRBV19 | few | 13 | CASSSDPYNEQFF | TGTGCCAGTTCGAGCGACCCCTACAATGAGCAGTTCTTC
TRBJ1-1 | NA | TRBV6-5 | NA | 14 | CASSSRTGGTEAFF | TGTGCCAGCAGTTCCCGGACGGGGGGCACTGAAGCTTTCTTT